The 30 T cell receptor beta chains below all came from one sample that was sequenced in a study of PD-L1 blockade in urothelial cancer. The method was immunoSEQ multiplex PCR; TCRdb's version includes in-frame clones alone and lacks a portion of them. Of under 85,000 clones detected, more than 85% appear once; the ten largest clones hold around 0.9%. Time point reported: peripheral blood 6 weeks after treatment start. The source material was PBMCs, sampled around atezolizumab (anti-PD-L1) treatment. The receptors originated from a woman older than 75 with urothelial cancer.

V usage is TRBV28 and J usage is TRBJ2-4, with D maybe TRBD2 (5 bases). The CDR3 contains 14 residues. V was cut by 6 bases and J by 0 bases, with 9 bases left in between. CDR1 is MDHEN, CDR2 SYDVKM, per germline. CDR3: CASSLGLAKNIQYF. The CDR3 region has the DNA TGTGCCAGCAGCTTAGGACTAGCCAAAAACATTCAGTACTTC.

V gene TRBV2 combines with J gene TRBJ2-3; D unresolved. The CDR3 covers 16 residues. Germline V gene sequence: CDR1 SNHLY, CDR2 FYNNEI. V lost 3 bases and J lost 0, with 13 bases in between. CDR3 DNA: TGTGCCAGCAGTGATTACGGAGCGTCTAGCACAGATACGCAGTATTTT. Translated: CASSDYGASSTDTQYF.

The gene calls are TRBV28 and TRBJ1-1; 8 nucleotides line up with TRBD1. The junction had 9 bases not matched to a gene; V was cut back by 6 bases and J by 0 bases. The CDR3 runs to 16 residues. Germline V lookup: CDR1 MDHEN, CDR2 SYDVKM. Here the CDR3 DNA reads TGTGCCAGCAGGCCCGGGACAGGACCATTGAACACTGAAGCTTTCTTT. Its translation: CASRPGTGPLNTEAFF.

This clone was found once. Other DNA sequences within the sample encode an identical CDR3. This chain links TRBV7-8 with TRBJ2-7, with D possibly TRBD2 on 5 matching bases. The CDR3 totals 12 residues. CDR1 and CDR2 from the germline V gene are SGHVS and FQNEAQ. V lost 2 bases to trimming and J lost 4 bases, with 6 bases between them. Here the CDR3 DNA reads TGTGCCAGCAGCTTAAGCGGTTACGAGCAGTACTTC. Its translation is CASSLSGYEQYF.

The chain couples TRBV5-1 to TRBJ2-7, with D possibly matching TRBD2 (6 bases). CDR3 size: 15 residues. The germline V and J ends were trimmed by 0 bases and 1 base, with 11 bases remaining between them. In germline, CDR1 is SGHRS, CDR2 YFSETQ. Written as DNA, the CDR3 is TGCGCCAGCAGCTTGGACGGGGGTAGGTCCTACGAGCAGTACTTC. Its translation: CASSLDGGRSYEQYF.

The rearrangement uses TRBV15 and TRBJ2-7; 9 nucleotides line up with TRBD2. Germline values: CDR1 LNHNV, CDR2 YYDKDF (reference sequence). With V trimmed by 3 bases and J by 4 bases, 13 bases remained unmatched. The CDR3 extends over 17 amino acids. The CDR3 spells CATSRLPRSSGGYEQYF. In nucleotides, the CDR3 is TGTGCCACCAGCAGGTTGCCTCGCAGTAGCGGGGGATACGAGCAGTACTTC.

V gene TRBV19 combines with J gene TRBJ1-5, with 7 bases matching TRBD1. With 9 bases clipped from V and 3 bases from J, the junction kept 11 bases outside the gene matches. Per the germline V gene, CDR1 is LNHDA and CDR2 is SQIVND (reference sequence). This CDR3 region has 15 residues. CDR3 in amino acids: CASRSRDSLNQPQHF. The DNA for the CDR3 is TGTGCCAGCCGCTCCCGGGACAGCCTCAATCAGCCCCAGCATTTT.

The chain has TRBV11-2 and TRBJ1-1, with 8 bases matching TRBD1. Looked up from germline, CDR1 is SGHAT and CDR2 is FQNNGV. V was pared by 5 bases and J by 4 bases, with 6 bases of the junction left unmatched. The CDR3 consists of 14 residues. The CDR3 is CASSGRTGRTEAFF. In DNA form, the CDR3 reads TGTGCCAGCAGCGGGAGGACAGGGCGCACTGAAGCTTTCTTT.

V and J are TRBV6-1 and TRBJ2-1; the D gene is possibly TRBD2 (6 bases). CDR3 length equals 14 residues. The V gene's germline CDR1 is MNHNS and CDR2 SASEGT. V gave up 4 bases and J gave up 5 bases, with 12 bases separating them. The CDR3 DNA sequence: TGTGCCAGCAGTGGCGGGGACTCGAACAATGAGCAGTTCTTC. This translates into CASSGGDSNNEQFF.

The rearrangement uses TRBV4-1 and TRBJ2-2; 8 bases are a match to TRBD2. The CDR3 totals 18 residues. Germline values: CDR1 MGHRA, CDR2 YSYEKL. Unmatched junction bases numbered 6, after V lost 0 bases and J lost 0 bases. The CDR3 coding sequence is TGCGCCAGCAGCCAAGATCGGGGTAGCGGGACGAACACCGGGGAGCTGTTTTTT. Translation: CASSQDRGSGTNTGELFF.

This chain connects TRBV25-1 to TRBJ1-2; the D is unclear. CDR1 and CDR2 from the germline V gene are MGHDK and SYGVNS. V lost 4 bases, J lost 5 bases, and 8 bases lay in between. This CDR3 is built from 12 residues. The CDR3 DNA reads as TGTGCCAGCAGTGCAGCGACTTATGGCTACACCTTC. Translating it yields CASSAATYGYTF.

The rearrangement joins TRBV28 to TRBJ1-2; 7 bases map to TRBD1. Germline lookup yields CDR1 MDHEN and CDR2 SYDVKM. V lost 8 bases and J lost 6; bases outside the gene matches: 6. This CDR3 is 12 amino acids long. Here the CDR3 reads CASVSTGNGYTF. The CDR3 DNA follows: TGTGCCAGCGTCTCGACAGGGAATGGCTACACCTTC.

J is TRBJ1-2 and V is TRBV28, with D perhaps matching TRBD1 (6 bases). V was trimmed by 5 bases and J by 11 bases, leaving 15 bases between them. Germline lookup yields CDR1 MDHEN and CDR2 SYDVKM. There are 12 residues in the CDR3. The CDR3 coding sequence is TGTGCCAGCAGTGCCGGACAGACCCAATACACCTTC. Its translation is CASSAGQTQYTF.

V and J are TRBV11-2 and TRBJ2-3; possible D gene TRBD2, 6 bases. The CDR3 consists of 15 residues. Trimming cost V 5 bases and J 0 bases, with 12 bases left between them. Looked up from germline, CDR1 is SGHAT and CDR2 is FQNNGV. The chain's CDR3 is CASSPLSGSTDTQYF. CDR3 in DNA: TGTGCCAGCAGCCCTCTTAGCGGTAGCACAGATACGCAGTATTTT.

This clone occurred once. The chain combines TRBV11-2 with TRBJ2-5; 7 bases are shared with TRBD2. The CDR3 runs 15 residues. Germline V gives CDR1 SGHAT, CDR2 FQNNGV. J lost 9 bases, V lost 4 bases, and 14 bases had no gene match. The DNA for the CDR3 is TGTGCCAGCAGCTCCGTAGGGGACTATGACGATCCCCAGTACTTC. Encoded protein: CASSSVGDYDDPQYF.

The genes are TRBV18 and TRBJ1-1; no reliable D call. Germline V gene sequence: CDR1 KGHSH, CDR2 LQKENI. Trimming cost V 3 bases and J 3 bases, with 14 bases left between them. There are 15 residues in the CDR3. The chain's CDR3 is CASSPTEVGDTEAFF. The CDR3 nucleotides are TGTGCCAGCTCACCCACCGAGGTCGGGGACACTGAAGCTTTCTTT.

This chain uses TRBV6-1 with TRBJ1-5; D possibly corresponds to TRBD1 (6 bases). The CDR3 runs 14 residues. The V gene lost 2 bases and the J gene lost 5 bases, with 10 bases spanning the gap. CDR1 and CDR2 (germline): MNHNS, SASEGT. The CDR3 sequence is CASSEKGGDQPQHF. The CDR3 DNA is TGTGCCAGCAGTGAAAAAGGGGGAGATCAGCCCCAGCATTTT.

The rearrangement joins TRBV10-3 to TRBJ2-7; 10 positions match TRBD2. CDR1 is ENHRY, CDR2 SYGVKD, per germline. V lost 7 bases and J lost 2; bases outside the gene matches: 11. The CDR3 runs 16 residues. The CDR3 spells CAIKGAPSGSAYEQYF. Here the CDR3 DNA reads TGTGCCATCAAGGGGGCCCCTAGCGGGAGCGCCTACGAGCAGTACTTC.

This clone was recorded once. V gene TRBV5-1 combines with J gene TRBJ2-5; TRBD1 aligns across 7 bases. The CDR3 runs 14 residues. Germline values: CDR1 SGHRS, CDR2 YFSETQ. V shed 2 bases and J 3 bases; nucleotides not matched to a gene: 4. CDR3 nucleotides: TGCGCCAGCAGCTTCGGGACAGCCAAAGAGACCCAGTACTTC. This encodes CASSFGTAKETQYF.

The V call is TRBV5-4, the J call TRBJ2-2; TRBD1 agrees at 8 bases. V shed 4 bases, J shed 6 bases, and the junction held 14 bases outside the gene matches. Germline lookup yields CDR1 SGHNT and CDR2 YYREEE (reference sequence). This CDR3 has 17 residues. The CDR3 DNA is TGTGCCAGCAGCCCAAGGACCCGGGACAGGAGCCCCGGGGAGCTGTTTTTT. The encoded protein is CASSPRTRDRSPGELFF.

This clone was seen a single time. The chain joins TRBV27 to TRBJ2-1, with 8 bases matching TRBD2. Germline V CDR1 and CDR2: MNHEY, SMNVEV (reference sequence). Trimming took 6 bases from V and 8 from J; bases not matched to a gene: 12. CDR3 length: 15 amino acids. The CDR3 nucleotides read TGTGCCAGCAGAATTGGGGGGGGACTAGTAGATGAGCAGTTCTTC. It translates to CASRIGGGLVDEQFF.

This clone came up once. V gene TRBV27 combines with J gene TRBJ1-1; D is uncertain. CDR3 length equals 13 residues. Germline CDR1 MNHEY, CDR2 SMNVEV (reference sequence). The V end was cut by 2 bases, the J end by 4 bases, with 8 bases between. CDR3 in DNA: TGTGCCAGCAGTTTACTGCCGGGCACTGAAGCTTTCTTT. Amino acids: CASSLLPGTEAFF.

This CDR3 is CSVDWGLAGNEQFF. CDR3 DNA sequence: TGCAGCGTTGATTGGGGACTAGCGGGGAATGAGCAGTTCTTC. The chain carries TRBV29-1 and TRBJ2-1, with TRBD2 matching over 13 bases. The CDR3 runs to 14 residues. V trimming: 3 bases; J trimming: 7 bases; junction bases outside the gene matches: 3. The germline V gene encodes CDR1 SQVTM and CDR2 ANQGSEA.

The V call is TRBV5-1, the J call TRBJ2-3; TRBD2 aligns across 7 bases. Trimming cost V 4 bases and J 4 bases; bases outside gene matches: 9. The CDR3 loop spans 15 amino acids. Germline CDR1 and CDR2: SGHRS and YFSETQ. In DNA form, the CDR3 reads TGCGCCAGCAGCCCCAGCGGGATCGAGTCAGATACGCAGTATTTT. Translation gives CASSPSGIESDTQYF. The full variable domain, in which reference TRBV5-1 and TRBJ2-3 provide the parts outside the CDR3, is KAGVTQTPRYLIKTRGQQVTLSCSPISGHRSVSWYQQTPGQGLQFLFEYFSETQRNKGNFPGRFSGRQFSNSRSEMNVSTLELGDSALYLCASSPSGIESDTQYFGPGTRLTVL.

J is TRBJ2-7 and V is TRBV5-6; 8 nucleotides align to TRBD2. Germline V gene data show CDR1 as SGHDT and CDR2 as YYEEEE. The trim removed 1 base at V and 4 bases at J, leaving 7 bases unmatched. There are 15 residues in the CDR3. DNA of the CDR3: TGTGCCAGCAGCTTGTTGCGGGAGGACTGGTACGAGCAGTACTTC. Protein product: CASSLLREDWYEQYF.

This chain links TRBV19 with TRBJ2-7; 8 bases are a match to TRBD2. The trim removed 4 bases at V and 1 base at J, leaving 0 bases unmatched. The CDR3 has 13 residues. Germline loops: CDR1 LNHDA, CDR2 SQIVND (reference sequence). The CDR3 DNA sequence: TGTGCCAGTAGTAGACTAGCGTCCTACGAGCAGTACTTC. Its translation: CASSRLASYEQYF.

This clone showed up just once. The rearrangement uses TRBV5-6 and TRBJ1-2; tentative D call: TRBD1 (6 bases). Germline CDR1 reads SGHDT; CDR2 reads YYEEEE. V shed 6 bases and J shed 8 bases, with 20 bases lying between them. This CDR3 has 14 amino acids. CDR3 nucleotide sequence: TGTGCCAGCAACAAACAGGGCGCCTCTCACGGCTACACCTTC. Encoded protein: CASNKQGASHGYTF.

The chain's CDR3 is CASSDRGSSYNEQFF. CDR3 in DNA: TGCGCCAGCAGTGACCGCGGTAGCTCCTACAATGAGCAGTTCTTC. This chain links TRBV10-1 with TRBJ2-1; no clear D. Germline lookup yields CDR1 WNHNN and CDR2 SYGVQD (reference sequence). This CDR3 is built from 15 residues. V was clipped by 3 bases and J by 0 bases, with 9 bases between them.

The chain uses TRBV9 and TRBJ2-7, with unresolved D. The CDR3 length is 16 residues. The germline CDR1 and CDR2 sequences are SGDLS and YYNGEE. Between the trimmed V and J ends, which lost 1 base and 4 bases, there was a span of 18 bases. The CDR3 sequence is CASSVSGDPAPYEQYF. For the CDR3, the DNA is TGTGCCAGCAGCGTATCAGGCGACCCGGCCCCTTACGAGCAGTACTTC.

This clone was observed a handful of times. The CDR3 DNA is TGTGCCAGTAGTATAGATCTACAGGATCCCGGGACTAGAGCAGATACGCAGTATTTT. This gives the protein CASSIDLQDPGTRADTQYF. This sequence joins TRBV19 and TRBJ2-3; 8 positions match TRBD2. The ends lost 0 bases at V and 4 bases at J; junction bases unmatched: 15. CDR1 and CDR2 (germline): LNHDA, SQIVND (reference sequence). The CDR3 is 19 residues long.